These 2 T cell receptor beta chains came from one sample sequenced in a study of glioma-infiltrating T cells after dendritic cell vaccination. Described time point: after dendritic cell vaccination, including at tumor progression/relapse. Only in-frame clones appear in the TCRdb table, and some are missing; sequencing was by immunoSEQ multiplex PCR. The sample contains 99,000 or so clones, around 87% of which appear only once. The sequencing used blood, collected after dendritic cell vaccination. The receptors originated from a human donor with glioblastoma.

The CDR3 DNA reads TGTGCCAGCAGCTTAGGGACAGGGCCCTCTAACTATGGCTACACCTTC. Residues: CASSLGTGPSNYGYTF. This chain connects TRBV7-8 to TRBJ1-2, with 8 bases aligning to TRBD1. CDR1 SGHVS and CDR2 FQNEAQ come from the germline V gene. Trimming removed 1 base from V and 0 bases from J; junction bases left unmatched: 4. The CDR3 loop spans 16 amino acids.

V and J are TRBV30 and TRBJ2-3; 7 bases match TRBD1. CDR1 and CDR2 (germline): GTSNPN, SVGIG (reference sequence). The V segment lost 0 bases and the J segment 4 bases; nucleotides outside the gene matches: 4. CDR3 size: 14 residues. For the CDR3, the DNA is TGTGCCTGGAGTGTATCAGGGGGAGCAGATACGCAGTATTTT. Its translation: CAWSVSGGADTQYF.